The 28 T cell receptor beta chains listed next were all sequenced from one sample in a study of cytomegalovirus exposure and HLA in healthy donors. TCRdb's copy holds only in-frame clones and misses some; the assay was immunoSEQ multiplex PCR. The repertoire holds around 140,000 clones, with approximately 94% as singletons. The specimen was PBMCs. The source is a young man in good health and CMV-seropositive.

V is TRBV7-3 and J is TRBJ2-5; D not certain. The V gene lost 5 bases and the J gene lost 5 bases, with 6 bases spanning the gap. The CDR3 length is 11 residues. The germline V gene has CDR1 SGHTA and CDR2 FQGTGA. The CDR3 loop reads CASSPRETQYF. The CDR3 bases are TGTGCCAGCAGCCCTCGGGAGACCCAGTACTTC.

The chain joins TRBV18 to TRBJ2-3; D is unresolved. Germline lookup yields CDR1 KGHSH and CDR2 LQKENI. V dropped 2 bases and J dropped 6 bases, with 12 bases sitting between them. There are 14 residues in the CDR3. DNA for the CDR3: TGTGCCAGCTCACCAGCGGCGCCGAGGGATACGCAGTATTTT. Translation: CASSPAAPRDTQYF.

The V gene is TRBV29-1, the J gene TRBJ1-3; D is uncertain. CDR3 length: 12 residues. Trimming stripped 1 base from V and 4 bases from J, with 5 bases between. Germline assignment: CDR1 SQVTM and CDR2 ANQGSEA. CDR3 DNA: TGCAGCGTTGAAGTGGCCGGAAACACCATATATTTT. The encoded protein is CSVEVAGNTIYF.

This chain joins TRBV6-5 and TRBJ2-1; 8 bases line up with TRBD2. J was trimmed by 14 bases and V by 6 bases; bases with no gene match: 9. CDR1 and CDR2 from the germline V gene are MNHEY and SVGAGI. The CDR3 is 12 residues long. The CDR3, as DNA: TGTGCCAGCAGACCAAGACGAGCGGGGGAGTTCTTC. Translating gives CASRPRRAGEFF.

V is TRBV6-5 and J is TRBJ1-1, with a possible D match to TRBD1 (6 bases). Trimming took off 2 bases at V and 6 bases at J, with 16 bases between the two ends. The CDR3 contains 15 residues. The V gene's germline CDR1 is MNHEY and CDR2 SVGAGI. CDR3 bases: TGTGCCAGCAGTTACCTAGACAGGAGAACCGCTGAAGCTTTCTTT. It encodes CASSYLDRRTAEAFF.

The chain links TRBV29-1 to TRBJ2-5; D is ambiguous. CDR1 and CDR2 (germline): SQVTM, ANQGSEA. The V end was cut by 6 bases, the J end by 5 bases, with 16 bases between. This CDR3 contains 13 residues. Written as DNA, the CDR3 is TGCAGCGTGTCGACCGAGGTATATGAGACCCAGTACTTC. It codes for CSVSTEVYETQYF.

This chain joins TRBV4-1 and TRBJ1-5; TRBD1 matches at 8 bases. The V and J ends lost 0 bases and 7 bases, in that order; junction bases with no gene match: 11. The CDR3 contains 17 residues. Germline loops: CDR1 MGHRA, CDR2 YSYEKL. The CDR3 loop reads CASSQDLQGAWGQPQHF. The CDR3 nucleotides read TGCGCCAGCAGCCAAGACCTCCAGGGGGCTTGGGGCCAGCCCCAGCATTTT.

This clone was found a few times. The chain uses TRBV2 and TRBJ1-4; TRBD1 matches 7 bases. Germline loops: CDR1 SNHLY, CDR2 FYNNEI. Trimming took 6 bases from V and 5 from J; bases not matched to a gene: 6. The CDR3 runs 14 residues. This CDR3 is CASSTGTVNEKLFF. The CDR3 DNA reads TGTGCCAGCAGCACCGGGACAGTGAATGAAAAACTGTTTTTT. Full variable domain (missing parts from reference TRBV2 and TRBJ1-4): EPEVTQTPSHQVTQMGQEVILRCVPISNHLYFYWYRQILGQKVEFLVSFYNNEISEKSEIFDDQFSVERPDGSNFTLKIRSTKLEDSAMYFCASSTGTVNEKLFFGSGTQLSVL.

The gene calls are TRBV5-1 and TRBJ1-4; D gene unclear. Trimming took off 0 bases at V and 6 bases at J, with 9 bases between the two ends. Germline assignment: CDR1 SGHRS and CDR2 YFSETQ. The length of the CDR3 is 14 residues. The CDR3 here is CASSLGHQDEKLFF. The DNA for the CDR3 is TGCGCCAGCAGCTTGGGGCACCAAGATGAAAAACTGTTTTTT.

V gene TRBV27 combines with J gene TRBJ2-1; TRBD2 aligns across 13 bases. Per the germline V gene, CDR1 is MNHEY and CDR2 is SMNVEV (reference sequence). Germline trimming cut 5 bases from V and 9 bases from J; bases unmatched to any gene: 7. The CDR3 is 15 residues long. The CDR3 DNA sequence: TGTGCCAGCAGTCCCGGACTAGCGGGAGTCGGTGAGCAGTTCTTC. Protein: CASSPGLAGVGEQFF.

This chain links TRBV4-1 with TRBJ1-2; D perhaps matches TRBD1 (5 bases). V lost 1 base to trimming and J lost 2 bases, with 11 bases between them. The V gene's germline CDR1 is MGHRA and CDR2 YSYEKL. The length of the CDR3 is 15 residues. DNA of the CDR3: TGCGCCAGCAGCCAAGTCGTAAGGGGCAACTATGGCTACACCTTC. Amino acid sequence: CASSQVVRGNYGYTF.

The chain couples TRBV5-6 to TRBJ2-2, with D unresolved. Trimming took 0 bases from V and 5 from J, leaving 5 bases between them. CDR3 length equals 13 residues. CDR1 is SGHDT and CDR2 is YYEEEE in the germline V gene. CDR3 protein: CASSLVGTGELFF. CDR3 nucleotides: TGTGCCAGCAGCTTGGTCGGGACCGGGGAGCTGTTTTTT.

There are a few counts of this clone. The sample has other DNA sequences that encode this CDR3 too. This chain joins TRBV2 and TRBJ2-1, with TRBD2 matching 9 bases. V shed 1 base and J 7 bases; nucleotides not matched to a gene: 2. CDR1 and CDR2 (germline): SNHLY, FYNNEI. CDR3 length equals 14 residues. The CDR3 region is CASSEGLAGNEQFF. The CDR3 DNA reads TGTGCCAGCAGTGAAGGGCTAGCGGGAAATGAGCAGTTCTTC.

The genes are TRBV2 and TRBJ1-2, with 8 bases lining up with TRBD1. V shed 9 bases and J 6 bases; nucleotides not matched to a gene: 9. The CDR3 consists of 13 residues. CDR1 and CDR2 from the germline V gene are SNHLY and FYNNEI. The CDR3 bases are TGTGCCAGTCTTGGACAGGGAGGGAATGGCTACACCTTC. It yields the protein CASLGQGGNGYTF.

The chain has TRBV6-1 and TRBJ1-4; D is undetermined. Per the germline V gene, CDR1 is MNHNS and CDR2 is SASEGT. V was clipped by 10 bases and J by 3 bases, with 3 bases between them. There are 10 residues in the CDR3. CDR3 nucleotides: TGTGCCACCTCTAATGAAAAACTGTTTTTT. This translates into CATSNEKLFF.

The genes are TRBV28 and TRBJ1-2; 8 positions match TRBD1. This CDR3 comprises 13 residues. CDR1 and CDR2 from the germline V gene are MDHEN and SYDVKM. The V gene end was trimmed by 6 bases and the J gene end by 8 bases; junction bases not matched to a gene: 8. CDR3 in amino acids: CASSRRTGWGYTF. In DNA form, the CDR3 reads TGTGCCAGCAGCCGAAGGACAGGGTGGGGCTACACCTTC.

The V gene is TRBV11-3, the J gene TRBJ2-1; D not resolved. The CDR3 loop spans 15 amino acids. Germline V CDR1 and CDR2: SGHNT, YENEEA. V shed 0 bases and J shed 0 bases, with 6 bases lying between them. As DNA, the CDR3 is TGTGCCAGCAGCTTAGACTTGAGCTCCTACAATGAGCAGTTCTTC. Its translation is CASSLDLSSYNEQFF.

This chain connects TRBV2 to TRBJ1-2; D ambiguous. V gave up 4 bases and J gave up 2 bases, with 11 bases separating them. The CDR3 runs 14 residues. The germline CDR1 and CDR2 sequences are SNHLY and FYNNEI. The chain's CDR3 is CASSAGGGNYGYTF. In nucleotides, the CDR3 is TGTGCCAGCAGTGCTGGAGGCGGCAACTATGGCTACACCTTC.

The rearrangement links TRBV28 to TRBJ1-2; D perhaps matches TRBD1 (5 bases). Germline V gives CDR1 MDHEN, CDR2 SYDVKM. The V end was cut by 5 bases, the J end by 7 bases, with 14 bases between. CDR3 length: 13 amino acids. As DNA, the CDR3 is TGTGCCAGCAGTCCAGACAGCCTATCTGGCTACACCTTC. Its translation: CASSPDSLSGYTF.

The rearrangement uses TRBV5-1 and TRBJ1-4; D remains unclear. The CDR3 has 14 amino acids. The V and J ends lost 0 bases and 4 bases respectively, with 7 bases between them. Germline CDR1 reads SGHRS; CDR2 reads YFSETQ. This chain's CDR3 is CASSLEPSNEKLFF. In DNA form, the CDR3 reads TGCGCCAGCAGCTTGGAGCCGAGTAATGAAAAACTGTTTTTT.

This chain links TRBV11-2 with TRBJ2-5, with D possibly being TRBD1 (6 bases). From germline, CDR1 is SGHAT and CDR2 FQNNGV. The ends were cut back, 5 bases at V and 5 bases at J, with 18 bases in the middle. This CDR3 spans 15 amino acids. In nucleotides, the CDR3 is TGTGCCAGCAGCCAATACTCAGGGGTCGGGGAGACCCAGTACTTC. Its translation: CASSQYSGVGETQYF. Based on the CDR3 plus reference TRBV11-2 and TRBJ2-5, the full variable domain is EAGVAQSPRYKIIEKRQSVAFWCNPISGHATLYWYQQILGQGPKLLIQFQNNGVVDDSQLPKDRFSAERLKGVDSTLKIQPAKLEDSAVYLCASSQYSGVGETQYFGPGTRLLVL.

This rearrangement joins TRBV5-5 to TRBJ2-7; 8 nucleotides agree with TRBD1. There are 15 residues in the CDR3. Germline V gives CDR1 SGHKS, CDR2 YYEKEE (reference sequence). The V segment lost 4 bases and the J segment 1 base; nucleotides outside the gene matches: 7. CDR3 in amino acids: CASSLAGTGSYEQYF. For the CDR3, the DNA is TGTGCCAGCAGCCTAGCCGGGACAGGATCCTACGAGCAGTACTTC.

The genes are TRBV6-1 and TRBJ2-7; TRBD1 agrees at 7 bases. V dropped 2 bases and J dropped 2; count of bases not matched to a gene: 12. The CDR3 totals 17 residues. The V gene's germline CDR1 is MNHNS and CDR2 SASEGT. The DNA of the CDR3 is TGTGCCAGCAGTGAAATCGAGGGGGCACTCATCCCCTACGAGCAGTACTTC. Residues: CASSEIEGALIPYEQYF.

The rearrangement joins TRBV19 to TRBJ2-1; TRBD2 matches 11 bases. The CDR3 sequence is 17 residues long. The V and J ends lost 7 bases and 10 bases, in that order; junction bases with no gene match: 18. The germline V gene encodes CDR1 LNHDA and CDR2 SQIVND (reference sequence). CDR3 sequence reads: CASTQTGFSGRGQEQFF. CDR3 nucleotide sequence: TGTGCCAGTACCCAGACCGGCTTTAGCGGGAGGGGACAAGAGCAGTTCTTC.

In its sample, this clone was seen once. The rearrangement links TRBV28 to TRBJ2-7; 12 bases line up with TRBD2. The CDR3 spans 14 residues. V gave up 8 bases and J gave up 2 bases; unmatched junction bases: 4. Germline CDR1 is MDHEN and CDR2 is SYDVKM. Here the CDR3 DNA reads TGTGCCAGCGGGAGACTAGCGGGAGCCTACGAGCAGTACTTC. This sequence encodes CASGRLAGAYEQYF.

The chain combines TRBV29-1 with TRBJ1-1; 10 bases agree with TRBD1. Germline V gene sequence: CDR1 SQVTM, CDR2 ANQGSEA. V lost 7 bases to trimming and J lost 5 bases; unmatched junction nucleotides: 7. The CDR3 has 13 residues. The CDR3 loop is CSAEGQGRTEAFF. DNA of the CDR3: TGCAGCGCTGAGGGACAGGGGAGGACTGAAGCTTTCTTT.

The rearrangement links TRBV15 to TRBJ2-7, with 7 bases fitting TRBD1. CDR3 length equals 13 residues. V trimming: 3 bases; J trimming: 4 bases; junction bases outside the gene matches: 3. Germline lookup yields CDR1 LNHNV and CDR2 YYDKDF (reference sequence). In DNA form, the CDR3 reads TGTGCCACCAGCAGTAACAGGGGTTACGAGCAGTACTTC. Protein: CATSSNRGYEQYF.

This clone was seen a few times. This chain joins TRBV2 and TRBJ1-5; 9 bases are shared with TRBD1. With V trimmed by 6 bases and J by 7 bases, 7 bases remained unmatched. Looked up from germline, CDR1 is SNHLY and CDR2 is FYNNEI. This CDR3 is 14 amino acids long. DNA for the CDR3: TGTGCCAGCAGCAGACAGGGGGGCGGCCAGCCCCAGCATTTT. This gives the protein CASSRQGGGQPQHF.